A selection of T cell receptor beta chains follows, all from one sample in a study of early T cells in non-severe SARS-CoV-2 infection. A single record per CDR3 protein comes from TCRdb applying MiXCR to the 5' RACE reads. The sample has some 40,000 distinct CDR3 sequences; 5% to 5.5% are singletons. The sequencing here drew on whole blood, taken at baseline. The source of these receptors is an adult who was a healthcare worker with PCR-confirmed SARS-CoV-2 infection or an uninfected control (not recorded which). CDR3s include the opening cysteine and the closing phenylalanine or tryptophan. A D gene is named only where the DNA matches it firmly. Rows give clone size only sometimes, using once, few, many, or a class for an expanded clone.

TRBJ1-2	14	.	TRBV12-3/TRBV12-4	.	CASSLGRANYGYTF	TGCGCCAGCAGTTTGGGGAGGGCTAACTATGGCTACACCTTC
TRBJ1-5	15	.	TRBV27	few	CASSPGRVSNQPQHF	TGTGCCAGCAGTCCCGGACGGGTTAGCAATCAGCCCCAGCATTTT
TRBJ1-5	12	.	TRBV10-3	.	CAISAPNQPQHF	TGTGCCATCAGTGCTCCCAATCAGCCCCAGCATTTT
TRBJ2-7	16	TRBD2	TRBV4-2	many	CASSQVVAIAGEEQYF	TGTGCCAGCAGCCAAGTGGTCGCGATAGCGGGAGAAGAGCAGTACTTC
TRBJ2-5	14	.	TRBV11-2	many	CASSEDRGWETQYF	TGTGCCAGCAGCGAGGATCGGGGGTGGGAGACCCAGTACTTC
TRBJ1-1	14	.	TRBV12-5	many	CASGDPLENTEAFF	TGTGCTAGTGGCGACCCCTTGGAGAACACTGAAGCTTTCTTT
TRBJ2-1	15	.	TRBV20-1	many	CSASQTSFGDRGQFF	TGCAGTGCTAGTCAAACTAGTTTTGGGGACCGGGGGCAGTTCTTC
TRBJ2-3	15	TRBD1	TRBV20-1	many	CSASNRGMGTDTQYF	TGCAGTGCTAGCAACAGGGGAATGGGGACAGATACGCAGTATTTT
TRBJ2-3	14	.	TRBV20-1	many	CSASRGGPTDTQYF	TGCAGTGCTAGCAGGGGGGGCCCGACAGATACGCAGTATTTT
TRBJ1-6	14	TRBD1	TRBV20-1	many	CSASDRGESSPLHF	TGCAGTGCTTCCGACAGGGGCGAATCCTCACCCCTCCACTTT
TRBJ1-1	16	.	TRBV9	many	CASSVVAQPPNTEAFF	TGTGCCAGCAGCGTTGTGGCACAACCGCCAAACACTGAAGCTTTCTTT
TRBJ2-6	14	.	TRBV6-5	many	CASRVHSGANVLTF	TGTGCCAGCAGAGTGCACTCTGGGGCCAACGTCCTGACTTTC
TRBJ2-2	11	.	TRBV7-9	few	CASGVAGELFF	TGTGCCAGCGGGGTGGCCGGGGAGCTGTTTTTT
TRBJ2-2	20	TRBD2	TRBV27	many	CASSPRRLAGSLSNTGELFF	TGTGCCAGCAGTCCCCGGAGGCTAGCGGGCAGCTTATCGAACACCGGGGAGCTGTTTTTT
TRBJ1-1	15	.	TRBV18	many	CASSPDPARVSEAFF	TGTGCCAGCTCACCAGACCCCGCGCGTGTTAGTGAAGCTTTCTTT
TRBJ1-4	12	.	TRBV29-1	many	CSVVSLGEKLFF	TGCAGCGTTGTAAGTTTGGGCGAAAAACTGTTTTTT
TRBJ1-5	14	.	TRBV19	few	CASSMRGTRQPQHF	TGTGCCAGTAGTATGCGGGGAACGAGGCAGCCCCAGCATTTT
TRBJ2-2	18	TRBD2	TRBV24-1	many	CATSPWTSGRGRTGELFF	TGTGCCACCAGCCCATGGACTAGCGGGAGGGGTCGCACCGGGGAGCTGTTTTTT
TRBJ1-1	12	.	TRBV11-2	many	CASSARGVVAFF	TGTGCCAGCAGCGCGAGGGGCGTAGTAGCTTTCTTT
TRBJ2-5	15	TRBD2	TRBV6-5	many	CASKSGLAVQGTQYF	TGTGCCAGCAAATCGGGACTAGCGGTCCAGGGGACCCAGTACTTC
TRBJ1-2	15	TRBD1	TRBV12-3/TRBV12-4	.	CASSPWDRQTYGYTF	TGTGCCAGCAGTCCATGGGACAGGCAAACCTATGGCTACACCTTC
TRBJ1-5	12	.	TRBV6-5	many	CASGQYNQPQHF	TGTGCCAGCGGACAGTACAATCAGCCCCAGCATTTT
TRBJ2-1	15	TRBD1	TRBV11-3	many	CASSKGQGFYNEQFF	TGTGCCAGCAGCAAGGGACAGGGGTTTTACAATGAGCAGTTCTTC
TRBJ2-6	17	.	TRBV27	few	CASSLGTLRDGANVLTF	TGTGCCAGCAGTTTAGGGACACTCCGAGATGGGGCCAACGTCCTGACTTTC
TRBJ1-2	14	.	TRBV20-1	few	CSARGGDRDYGYTF	TGCAGTGCTAGAGGGGGCGACAGAGACTATGGCTACACCTTC
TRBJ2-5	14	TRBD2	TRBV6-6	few	CASSYSQREETQYF	TGTGCCAGCAGTTACTCCCAGCGGGAGGAGACCCAGTACTTC
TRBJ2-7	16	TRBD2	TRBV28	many	CASSLRPSGGVYEQYF	TGTGCCAGCAGTTTACGTCCTAGCGGGGGAGTCTACGAGCAGTACTTC
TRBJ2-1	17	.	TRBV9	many	CASSVAGSGTGNNEQFF	TGTGCCAGCAGCGTAGCTGGGTCCGGGACGGGAAACAATGAGCAGTTCTTC
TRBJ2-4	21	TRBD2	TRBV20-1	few	CSASSLAGVWAQKIAKNIQYF	TGCAGTGCTAGCAGTCTAGCGGGAGTTTGGGCCCAAAAAATAGCCAAAAACATTCAGTACTTC
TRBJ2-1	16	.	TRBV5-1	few	CASSPPPGTSRNEQFF	TGCGCCAGCAGCCCTCCCCCAGGGACCTCTAGAAATGAGCAGTTCTTC
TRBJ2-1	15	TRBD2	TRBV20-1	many	CSTSGTSGTHNEQFF	TGCAGTACATCCGGCACTAGCGGGACCCACAATGAGCAGTTCTTC
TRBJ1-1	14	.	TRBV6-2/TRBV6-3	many	CASSSEGLRSEAFF	TGTGCCAGCAGTTCTGAGGGTCTCCGCTCTGAAGCTTTCTTT
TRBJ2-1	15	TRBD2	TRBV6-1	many	CASNRLAGTGNEQFF	TGTGCCAGCAACCGACTAGCGGGTACTGGCAATGAGCAGTTCTTC
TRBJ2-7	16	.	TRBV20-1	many	CSAGQKGDWVSGEQYF	TGCAGTGCTGGACAAAAAGGGGACTGGGTTTCCGGCGAGCAGTACTTC
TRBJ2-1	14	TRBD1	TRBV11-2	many	CASSRDRAYNEQFF	TGTGCCAGCAGCCGGGACAGGGCCTACAATGAGCAGTTCTTC
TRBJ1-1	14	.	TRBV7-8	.	CASSTGLMNTEAFF	TGTGCCAGCAGCACCGGACTCATGAACACTGAAGCTTTCTTT
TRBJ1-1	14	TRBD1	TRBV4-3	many	CASSQGTGHTEAFF	TGCGCCAGCAGCCAGGGGACAGGGCACACTGAAGCTTTCTTT
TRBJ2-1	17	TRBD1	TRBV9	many	CASSPRRGQGARNEQFF	TGTGCCAGCAGCCCGAGGAGAGGACAGGGGGCGAGGAATGAGCAGTTCTTC
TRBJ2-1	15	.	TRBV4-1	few	CASSLFPSSYNEQFF	TGCGCCAGCAGCCTTTTCCCGAGCTCCTACAATGAGCAGTTCTTC
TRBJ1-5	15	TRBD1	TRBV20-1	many	CSASTGQLGLLPQHF	TGCAGTGCTAGCACGGGACAGCTTGGTTTATTGCCCCAGCATTTT
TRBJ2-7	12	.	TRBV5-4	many	CASSFDSYEQYF	TGTGCCAGCAGCTTCGACTCCTACGAGCAGTACTTC
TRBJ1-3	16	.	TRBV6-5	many	CASSYGGASSGNTIYF	TGTGCCAGCAGTTACGGAGGGGCCTCCTCTGGAAACACCATATATTTT
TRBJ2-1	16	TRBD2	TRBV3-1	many	CASSQGSGSSYNEQFF	TGTGCCAGCAGCCAGGGAAGCGGGAGCTCCTACAATGAGCAGTTCTTC
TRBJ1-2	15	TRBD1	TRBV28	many	CASSEGDRGDYGYTF	TGTGCCAGCAGTGAGGGCGACAGGGGCGACTATGGCTACACCTTC
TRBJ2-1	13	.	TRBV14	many	CASSQESPLRQFF	TGTGCCAGCAGCCAAGAGTCCCCCCTTAGGCAGTTCTTC
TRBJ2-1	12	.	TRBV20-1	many	CSASWGINEQFF	TGCAGTGCTAGCTGGGGGATCAATGAGCAGTTCTTC
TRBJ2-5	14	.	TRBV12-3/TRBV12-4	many	CASSLGQAQETQYF	TGTGCCAGCAGTTTAGGACAGGCCCAAGAGACCCAGTACTTC
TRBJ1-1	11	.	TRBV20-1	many	CSADWNTEAFF	TGCAGTGCCGACTGGAACACTGAAGCTTTCTTT
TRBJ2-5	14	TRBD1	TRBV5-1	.	CASSQGTDQETQYF	TGCGCCAGCAGCCAAGGGACAGATCAAGAGACCCAGTACTTC
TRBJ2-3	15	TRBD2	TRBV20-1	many	CSAGGALAGVSAQYF	TGCAGTGCTGGGGGTGCCCTAGCGGGGGTGTCGGCGCAGTATTTT
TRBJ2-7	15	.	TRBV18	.	CASSLRDGGSYEQYF	TGTGCCAGCTCACTCCGGGACGGAGGGTCCTACGAGCAGTACTTC